This record covers a single T cell receptor (beta chain). These data come from a study of T cells in Graves' hyperthyroidism and ophthalmopathy. Germline CDR1 is SQVTM and CDR2 is ANQGSEA. The CDR3 is made up of 13 amino acids. Trimming left V 3 bases short and J 1 base short, with 9 bases between. TCR beta CDR3 regions were amplified from RNA transcripts. A set of HTBI primers served as the primers for a first-round RT-PCR of the TCR CDR3. Via MiXCR, TCRdb re-called the multiplex PCR reads, giving one row per CDR3 protein. The sample has 600,000 to 850,000 distinct CDR3 sequences; roughly a sixth are singletons.

The sequenced material came from blood. The TCR sequence derives from a woman aged 50 to 60 with Graves' hyperthyroidism that later progressed to Graves' ophthalmopathy. The chain is built from TRBV29-1 and TRBJ2-5; D is possibly TRBD1 (5 bases). The CDR3 spells CSVDRARQETQYF. The CDR3 DNA is TGCAGCGTTGACAGGGCCCGCCAAGAGACCCAGTACTTC. Full variable domain (missing parts from reference TRBV29-1 and TRBJ2-5): SAVISQKPSRDICQRGTSLTIQCQVDSQVTMMFWYRQQPGQSLTLIATANQGSEATYESGFVIDKFPISRPNLTFSTLTVSNMSPEDSSIYLCSVDRARQETQYFGPGTRLLVL.